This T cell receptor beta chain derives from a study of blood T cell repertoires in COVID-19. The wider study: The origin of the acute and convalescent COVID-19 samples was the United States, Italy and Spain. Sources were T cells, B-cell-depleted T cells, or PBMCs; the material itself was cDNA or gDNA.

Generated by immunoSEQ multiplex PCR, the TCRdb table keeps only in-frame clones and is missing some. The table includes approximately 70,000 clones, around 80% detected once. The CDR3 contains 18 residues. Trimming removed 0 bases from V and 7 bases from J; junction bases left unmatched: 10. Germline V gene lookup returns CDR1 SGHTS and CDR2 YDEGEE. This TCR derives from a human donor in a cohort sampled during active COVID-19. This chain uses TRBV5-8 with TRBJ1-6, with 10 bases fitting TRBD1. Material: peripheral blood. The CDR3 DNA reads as TGTGCCAGCAGCTTGGGGGTGACAGGGGGCTTTATAAATTCACCCCTCCACTTT. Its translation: CASSLGVTGGFINSPLHF.